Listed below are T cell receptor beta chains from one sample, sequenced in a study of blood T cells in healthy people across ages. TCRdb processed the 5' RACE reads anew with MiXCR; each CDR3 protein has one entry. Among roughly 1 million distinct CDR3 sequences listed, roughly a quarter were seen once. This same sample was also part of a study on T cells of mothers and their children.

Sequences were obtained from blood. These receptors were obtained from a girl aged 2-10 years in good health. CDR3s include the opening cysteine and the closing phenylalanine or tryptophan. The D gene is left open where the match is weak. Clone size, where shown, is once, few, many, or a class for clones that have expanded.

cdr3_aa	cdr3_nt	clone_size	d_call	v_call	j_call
CSVEGGGAISGASYEQYF	TGCAGCGTTGAGGGGGGTGGAGCGATTAGCGGTGCTTCCTACGAGCAGTACTTC	few	NA	TRBV29-1	TRBJ2-7
CASSPLSSGGYTF	TGTGCCAGCAGTCCACTTTCCTCGGGGGGCTACACCTTC	few	NA	TRBV6-1	TRBJ1-2
CASTTGTGRGEQYF	TGTGCCAGCACCACTGGTACAGGTCGAGGCGAGCAGTACTTC	few	NA	TRBV2	TRBJ2-7
CASSPELVSKPQHF	TGTGCCAGCAGCCCCGAGTTAGTGAGCAAGCCCCAGCATTTT	few	NA	TRBV28	TRBJ1-5
CSVVTGTKGTEAFF	TGCAGCGTTGTAACGGGAACGAAGGGGACTGAAGCTTTCTTT	few	NA	TRBV29-1	TRBJ1-1
CASSVVAGGRTGELFF	TGTGCCAGCAGCGTAGTCGCGGGGGGGCGCACCGGGGAGCTGTTTTTT	few	TRBD2	TRBV9	TRBJ2-2
CASSDTPPGSTNEQFF	TGTGCCAGCAGCGATACCCCTCCCGGGAGTACCAATGAGCAGTTCTTC	few	NA	TRBV5-6	TRBJ2-1
CASSARQGAGELFF	TGTGCCAGTAGTGCCCGACAGGGGGCCGGGGAGCTGTTTTTT	NA	TRBD1	TRBV19	TRBJ2-2
CASSSVGGGGQFF	TGTGCCAGCAGTTCAGTCGGGGGTGGTGGGCAGTTCTTC	NA	NA	TRBV28	TRBJ2-1
CASSFPPSGRFNEQFF	TGCGCCAGCAGCTTCCCCCCTAGCGGGAGGTTTAATGAGCAGTTCTTC	NA	TRBD2	TRBV5-1	TRBJ2-1
CASSYDRGRRIEQPQHF	TGTGCCAGCAGTTACGACCGCGGCAGGCGTATAGAACAGCCCCAGCATTTT	few	NA	TRBV6-5	TRBJ1-5
CSATARAVSSYEQYF	TGCAGTGCTACCGCTCGCGCAGTAAGCTCCTACGAGCAGTACTTC	NA	NA	TRBV20-1	TRBJ2-7
CASSLFATPEKLFF	TGTGCCAGCAGCCTTTTCGCGACACCAGAAAAACTGTTTTTT	NA	NA	TRBV3-1	TRBJ1-4
CASSLLGGHGYTF	TGTGCCAGTAGCCTCCTCGGGGGTCATGGCTACACCTTC	few	NA	TRBV19	TRBJ1-2
CASAGYNEQFF	TGTGCCAGCGCGGGATACAATGAGCAGTTCTTC	NA	NA	TRBV9	TRBJ2-1
CATSRRLASDTQYF	TGTGCCACCTCGAGAAGACTAGCCTCAGATACGCAGTATTTT	few	TRBD2	TRBV15	TRBJ2-3
CASSWGQHTEAFF	TGTGCCAGCAGCTGGGGACAGCACACTGAAGCTTTCTTT	NA	TRBD1	TRBV11-2	TRBJ1-1
CASSELGVTDTQYF	TGTGCCAGCAGTGAATTAGGGGTCACAGATACGCAGTATTTT	NA	NA	TRBV25-1	TRBJ2-3
CASSISQSTSETQYF	TGTGCCAGCAGTATTTCACAGAGTACGTCAGAGACCCAGTACTTC	few	NA	TRBV6-1	TRBJ2-5
CSVRGNGYEQFF	TGCAGTGTTCGGGGGAACGGATATGAGCAGTTCTTC	few	NA	TRBV20-1	TRBJ2-1
CSATVRGDLEQFF	TGCAGTGCTACCGTGCGGGGGGACCTTGAGCAGTTCTTC	NA	TRBD2	TRBV20-1	TRBJ2-1
CASSYSPAAEKLFF	TGTGCCAGCAGTTATAGTCCGGCCGCTGAAAAACTGTTTTTT	few	NA	TRBV6-5	TRBJ1-4
CASTLTPATNEKLFF	TGTGCCAGCACCCTGACACCTGCAACTAATGAAAAACTGTTTTTT	few	NA	TRBV6-1	TRBJ1-4
CASSYRWDFNNEQFF	TGTGCCAGCAGCTACCGCTGGGACTTTAACAATGAGCAGTTCTTC	few	NA	TRBV7-9	TRBJ2-1
CASSQESTRAYEQYF	TGCGCCAGCAGCCAAGAGTCTACCCGGGCCTACGAGCAGTACTTC	NA	NA	TRBV4-1	TRBJ2-7
CSVVWGNTEAFF	TGCAGCGTTGTTTGGGGGAACACTGAAGCTTTCTTT	NA	NA	TRBV29-1	TRBJ1-1
CASQIVGTDTQYF	TGTGCCAGCCAAATTGTGGGCACAGATACGCAGTATTTT	NA	NA	TRBV12-3/TRBV12-4	TRBJ2-3
CSAPGRVDSTYEQYF	TGCAGTGCCCCGGGTAGAGTAGACAGCACCTACGAGCAGTACTTC	NA	NA	TRBV20-1	TRBJ2-7
CSVGVSGTETQYF	TGCAGCGTTGGGGTTTCGGGGACCGAGACCCAGTACTTC	NA	NA	TRBV29-1	TRBJ2-5
CASSFGAGGSYEQYF	TGTGCCAGTAGTTTTGGAGCGGGGGGTTCCTACGAGCAGTACTTC	NA	TRBD2	TRBV19	TRBJ2-7
CASSPQVRGSNEQFF	TGCGCCAGTAGTCCCCAGGTCAGGGGCTCCAATGAGCAGTTCTTC	NA	NA	TRBV19	TRBJ2-1
CSVWGLAGNYEQYF	TGCAGTGTTTGGGGACTAGCGGGAAACTACGAGCAGTACTTC	NA	TRBD2	TRBV20-1	TRBJ2-7
CASRFLVETQYF	TGTGCCAGCAGATTCCTGGTGGAGACCCAGTACTTC	few	NA	TRBV12-3/TRBV12-4	TRBJ2-5
CASSEALQSLGTDTQYF	TGTGCCAGCAGTGAAGCGTTGCAGTCCTTAGGCACAGATACGCAGTATTTT	few	NA	TRBV6-1	TRBJ2-3
CASSLGSSGSVFF	TGTGCCAGCAGCTTAGGGTCTAGCGGGAGTGTGTTCTTC	few	TRBD2	TRBV11-3	TRBJ2-1
CASSLGAGGAENEQFF	TGTGCCAGCAGCTTAGGAGCGGGAGGCGCGGAGAATGAGCAGTTCTTC	few	TRBD2	TRBV11-2	TRBJ2-1
CASRWSGTSSYEQYF	TGTGCCAGCAGGTGGAGCGGGACTAGCTCCTACGAGCAGTACTTC	NA	TRBD2	TRBV28	TRBJ2-7
CASSSPIGLSNEQFF	TGTGCCAGCAGCTCACCTATTGGCCTCTCGAATGAGCAGTTCTTC	NA	NA	TRBV11-2	TRBJ2-1
CASRTGTTYEQYF	TGTGCCAGCAGGACCGGGACTACCTACGAGCAGTACTTC	NA	TRBD2	TRBV12-3/TRBV12-4	TRBJ2-7
CASRDRSKLTDTQYF	TGTGCCAGCAGAGACAGGTCAAAGCTCACAGATACGCAGTATTTT	few	NA	TRBV6-5	TRBJ2-3
CASSQDRRLAGRNTGELFF	TGCGCCAGCAGCCAAGATCGTAGACTAGCGGGTCGGAACACCGGGGAGCTGTTTTTT	many	TRBD2	TRBV4-1	TRBJ2-2
CASSPPGKGKHGYTF	TGTGCCAGCAGTCCACCCGGGAAGGGGAAGCATGGCTACACCTTC	NA	NA	TRBV27	TRBJ1-2
CASSDGLAGTTSYEQYF	TGCGCCAGCAGCGACGGACTAGCGGGAACGACCTCCTACGAGCAGTACTTC	few	TRBD2	TRBV5-1	TRBJ2-7
CASSAGTLEHF	TGTGCCAGCAGTGCGGGGACCTTGGAGCATTTT	few	NA	TRBV6-1	TRBJ1-5
CSVETGYTPGRFF	TGCAGCGTTGAAACGGGTTATACACCAGGGCGGTTCTTT	NA	NA	TRBV29-1	TRBJ1-1
CASSRGVEDTEAFF	TGTGCCAGCAGCCGCGGTGTCGAGGACACTGAAGCTTTCTTT	few	NA	TRBV7-3	TRBJ1-1
CASSSRRDKNEKLFF	TGTGCCAGCAGCTCTAGGCGGGACAAGAATGAAAAACTGTTTTTT	NA	NA	TRBV13	TRBJ1-4
CASTQPRSSGGGNEQFF	TGTGCCAGCACCCAACCGAGGTCTAGCGGGGGGGGAAATGAGCAGTTCTTC	few	TRBD2	TRBV6-2/TRBV6-3	TRBJ2-1
CASSVGFGEETQYF	TGTGCCAGCAGCGTCGGTTTTGGAGAAGAGACCCAGTACTTC	few	NA	TRBV9	TRBJ2-5
CASSLEAAHTTEQFF	TGTGCCAGCAGCTTAGAGGCTGCTCATACAACTGAGCAGTTCTTC	NA	NA	TRBV11-2	TRBJ2-1
CATRGTSDTEAFF	TGTGCCACTCGCGGGACATCGGACACTGAAGCTTTCTTT	NA	NA	TRBV24-1	TRBJ1-1
CASSPGSGGEQYF	TGCGCCAGCAGCCCGGGGTCTGGGGGCGAGCAGTACTTC	NA	NA	TRBV4-1	TRBJ2-7
CASSSLMGQPRQETQYF	TGTGCCAGCAGTTCCCTCATGGGACAGCCCCGGCAAGAGACCCAGTACTTC	NA	TRBD1	TRBV6-5	TRBJ2-5
CASSVGPQGAGNTEAFF	TGTGCCAGCAGCGTAGGGCCCCAGGGGGCGGGGAACACTGAAGCTTTCTTT	once	TRBD1	TRBV9	TRBJ1-1
CASSQGAGLTGANVLTF	TGCGCCAGCAGCCAAGGCGCAGGGCTCACTGGGGCCAACGTCCTGACTTTC	many	NA	TRBV4-1	TRBJ2-6
CASSGGGLAGYNEQFF	TGCGCCAGCAGCGGGGGGGGACTAGCGGGTTACAATGAGCAGTTCTTC	few	TRBD2	TRBV5-1	TRBJ2-1
CASGPSYAYTF	TGTGCCAGCGGGCCCTCGTACGCCTACACCTTC	NA	NA	TRBV5-6	TRBJ1-2
CASSRLGGSYEQYF	TGTGCCAGCAGCCGACTAGGGGGGTCCTACGAGCAGTACTTC	NA	NA	TRBV5-6	TRBJ2-7
CASSFAVERNTYEQYF	TGTGCCAGCAGTTTTGCGGTGGAGCGTAATACCTACGAGCAGTACTTC	NA	NA	TRBV28	TRBJ2-7